The sequence of this T cell receptor beta chain was determined in a study of cytotoxic CD8 clonotypes in ibrutinib-treated CLL. Study conclusions and caveats: There were few public clonotypes, and on treatment they contracted or stayed stable.

This CDR3 region has 13 residues. V dropped 5 bases and J dropped 2 bases, with 9 bases sitting between them. Germline V gives CDR1 SEHNR, CDR2 FQNEAQ (reference sequence). TCRdb keeps only in-frame clones here, not all; method: immunoSEQ multiplex PCR. This sample has under 200,000 clones, with approximately 77% found just once. The sample holds a few counts of this clone. The target antigen is unknown. Specimen: PBMCs, collected after 12 months of ibrutinib treatment. This TCR was sampled from a human donor with chronic lymphocytic leukemia. This chain joins TRBV7-9 and TRBJ1-1; the D is unclear. CDR3 in amino acids: CASSPRTNTEAFF. In DNA, the CDR3 is TGTGCCAGCAGCCCGCGAACCAACACTGAAGCTTTCTTT.